A single sample is the source of the 22 T cell receptor beta chains below, sequenced in a study of graft-versus-host responses after intestinal transplantation. No antigens are known for them. TCRdb's copy holds only in-frame clones and misses some; the assay was immunoSEQ multiplex PCR. The data contain about 90,000 clones, 92% of them singletons. Here the sequenced sample was unstimulated CD4+ T cells sorted from spleen or lymph node cells, taken before intestinal transplant. These receptors all stem from a human donor who received an intestinal transplant.

This chain links TRBV6-1 with TRBJ1-2, with 10 bases fitting TRBD1. CDR1 and CDR2 (germline): MNHNS, SASEGT. Trimming cost V 4 bases and J 4 bases; bases outside gene matches: 3. This CDR3 contains 14 residues. The CDR3 sequence is CASSGQGAIYGYTF. The CDR3 DNA reads TGTGCCAGCAGTGGACAGGGGGCGATCTATGGCTACACCTTC.

V usage is TRBV7-9 and J usage is TRBJ2-5; D gene unclear. The J call is doubtful: the DNA matches TRBJ2-7 better. The CDR3 is made up of 11 amino acids. Germline V gives CDR1 SEHNR, CDR2 FQNEAQ (reference sequence). This CDR3 reads CASSIQYEQYF. The CDR3 coding sequence is TGTGCCAGCAGCATACAGTACGAGCAGTACTTC.

Only a few counts were recorded for this clone. The rearrangement links TRBV23-1 to TRBJ2-5, with unresolved D. TRBV23-1 is an ORF; its function is uncertain. CDR3 length: 17 amino acids. Trimming took off 0 bases at V and 3 bases at J, with 17 bases between the two ends. In DNA, the CDR3 is TGCGCCAGCAGTCAATCTCCGGACCCCCAAGGGAAAGAGACCCAGTACTTC. It encodes CASSQSPDPQGKETQYF.

The chain couples TRBV9 to TRBJ1-3; tentative D call: TRBD1 (6 bases). With 3 bases removed from V and 0 bases from J, the gap between germline ends came to 16 bases. The CDR3 sequence is 17 residues long. The V gene's germline CDR1 is SGDLS and CDR2 YYNGEE. The DNA of the CDR3 is TGTGCCAGCAGCGCCGGGATCAGGGGTCTCTCTGGAAACACCATATATTTT. Protein sequence: CASSAGIRGLSGNTIYF.

The CDR3 coding sequence is TGCGCCAGCAGCTTGGTTGGGGACTATGGCTACACCTTC. This gives the protein CASSLVGDYGYTF. The chain couples TRBV5-1 to TRBJ1-2; no clear D gene. The V gene lost 0 bases and the J gene lost 3 bases, with 6 bases spanning the gap. Germline lookup yields CDR1 SGHRS and CDR2 YFSETQ. The CDR3 length is 13 residues.

J is TRBJ2-6 and V is TRBV5-1; 7 bases map to TRBD1. J lost 0 bases, V lost 0 bases, and 3 bases had no gene match. The length of the CDR3 is 17 residues. Germline V lookup: CDR1 SGHRS, CDR2 YFSETQ. CDR3 bases: TGCGCCAGCAGCTTGGAGAGGGGGCTCTCTGGGGCCAACGTCCTGACTTTC. Its translation: CASSLERGLSGANVLTF.

The V and J genes are TRBV4-1 and TRBJ1-3, with a tentative D call TRBD1 (5 bases). Germline-derived CDR1 and CDR2 are MGHRA and YSYEKL. V lost 1 base and J 5 bases, leaving 9 bases between the germline ends. The CDR3 has 14 amino acids. Here the CDR3 reads CASSQGGHRNTIYF. DNA for the CDR3: TGCGCCAGCAGCCAAGGCGGACACCGAAACACCATATATTTT.

The chain links TRBV7-3 to TRBJ2-1, with 7 bases aligning to TRBD2. CDR3 size: 14 residues. CDR1 SGHTA and CDR2 FQGTGA come from the germline V gene. With V trimmed by 4 bases and J by 4 bases, 4 bases remained unmatched. The CDR3 sequence is CASSWGGPYNEQFF. CDR3 in DNA: TGTGCCAGCAGCTGGGGGGGTCCGTACAATGAGCAGTTCTTC.

This clone appeared a single time. The chain couples TRBV2 to TRBJ1-5, with D tentatively TRBD1 (5 bases). The CDR3 loop spans 13 amino acids. Per the germline V gene, CDR1 is SNHLY and CDR2 is FYNNEI. Between the trimmed V and J ends, which lost 6 bases and 10 bases, there was a span of 16 bases. The CDR3 DNA follows: TGTGCCAGCAGGCAGGGCGAGGGTGGTCCCCAGCATTTT. This encodes CASRQGEGGPQHF.

The V and J genes are TRBV6-7 and TRBJ2-7; 9 nucleotides line up with TRBD1. TRBV6-7 is recorded as an ORF, its role being uncertain. The V segment lost 2 bases and the J segment 6 bases; nucleotides outside the gene matches: 8. This CDR3 comprises 15 residues. DNA for the CDR3: TGTGCCAGCAGTTACCCCCGGGACAGGGATCCCGAGCAGTACTTC. Protein: CASSYPRDRDPEQYF.

The J gene is TRBJ2-1, the V gene TRBV5-1; either TRBD1 or TRBD2 may fit D (5 bases each). The CDR3 is made up of 14 amino acids. The germline CDR1 and CDR2 sequences are SGHRS and YFSETQ. V dropped 4 bases and J dropped 3 bases, with 11 bases sitting between them. This CDR3 reads CASSPGTSYNEQFF. The DNA for the CDR3 is TGCGCCAGCAGCCCAGGGACCAGCTACAATGAGCAGTTCTTC.

The V gene is TRBV2, the J gene TRBJ2-2, with a weak D call TRBD1 (5 bases). CDR1 is SNHLY, CDR2 FYNNEI, per germline. V gave up 2 bases and J gave up 6 bases, with 16 bases separating them. This CDR3 is built from 16 residues. CDR3 sequence (DNA): TGTGCCAGCAGTGAACACGAACTCAGGGTATCCGGGGAGCTGTTTTTT. Its protein product is CASSEHELRVSGELFF.

The rearrangement links TRBV5-8 to TRBJ1-4; D gene ambiguous. Between the trimmed V and J ends, which lost 4 bases and 7 bases, there was a span of 11 bases. The CDR3 has 13 amino acids. Germline V lookup: CDR1 SGHTS, CDR2 YDEGEE. The CDR3 spells CASSLKFGEKLFF. CDR3 bases: TGTGCCAGCAGCCTCAAATTTGGTGAAAAACTGTTTTTT.

This chain uses TRBV6-5 with TRBJ2-7; 7 bases agree with TRBD1. Germline V gene sequence: CDR1 MNHEY, CDR2 SVGAGI. Trimming cost V 4 bases and J 0 bases; bases outside gene matches: 6. This CDR3 has 15 residues. In nucleotides, the CDR3 is TGTGCCAGCAGTTCCTCCGGGACAGCCTCCTACGAGCAGTACTTC. This sequence encodes CASSSSGTASYEQYF.

The chain couples TRBV28 to TRBJ2-7; D is unresolved. Germline V gene sequence: CDR1 MDHEN, CDR2 SYDVKM. Trimming took 7 bases from V and 3 from J, leaving 16 bases between them. The CDR3 runs to 14 residues. CDR3 region: CASTEDWGNYEQYF. The CDR3 nucleotides read TGTGCCAGCACCGAAGATTGGGGAAACTACGAGCAGTACTTC.

V and J are TRBV27 and TRBJ2-4; 7 bases fit TRBD1. Trimming removed 2 bases from V and 0 bases from J; junction bases left unmatched: 7. This CDR3 contains 17 residues. CDR1 MNHEY and CDR2 SMNVEV come from the germline V gene (reference sequence). The chain's CDR3 is CASSLLGTALAKNIQYF. The CDR3 nucleotides are TGTGCCAGCAGTTTACTCGGGACAGCACTAGCCAAAAACATTCAGTACTTC.

This sequence joins TRBV28 and TRBJ2-7; D not certain. CDR3 length equals 17 residues. With 2 bases removed from V and 1 base from J, the gap between germline ends came to 18 bases. Per germline, CDR1 MDHEN and CDR2 SYDVKM. The CDR3, as DNA: TGTGCCAGCAGTTTAATCCAGGTGGGGATTATTTCCTACGAGCAGTACTTC. The encoded protein is CASSLIQVGIISYEQYF.

This chain joins TRBV2 and TRBJ1-6; D might be TRBD1 (5 bases). CDR3 length equals 15 residues. Trimming cost V 7 bases and J 3 bases, with 13 bases left between them. Germline assignment: CDR1 SNHLY and CDR2 FYNNEI. This chain's CDR3 is CASTLGRDYNSPLHF. CDR3 DNA sequence: TGTGCCAGCACCCTGGGCAGGGACTATAATTCACCCCTCCACTTT.

V usage is TRBV18 and J usage is TRBJ2-6; D is possibly TRBD2 (5 bases). Germline V gene lookup returns CDR1 KGHSH and CDR2 LQKENI. The CDR3 sequence is 21 residues long. V shed 2 bases and J shed 0 bases, with 23 bases lying between them. CDR3: CASSPKHNTGSRLSGANVLTF. The CDR3 region has the DNA TGTGCCAGCTCACCAAAACACAATACGGGGTCCAGACTCTCTGGGGCCAACGTCCTGACTTTC. Together with reference TRBV18 and TRBJ2-6, the CDR3 gives the full variable domain: NAGVMQNPRHLVRRRGQEARLRCSPMKGHSHVYWYRQLPEEGLKFMVYLQKENIIDESGMPKERFSAEFPKEGPSILRIQQVVRGDSAAYFCASSPKHNTGSRLSGANVLTFGAGSRLTVL.

Points on this clone: The same CDR3 also results from other DNA sequences found in this sample. The chain is built from TRBV5-1 and TRBJ2-7; 7 positions agree with TRBD1. Germline CDR1 reads SGHRS; CDR2 reads YFSETQ. This CDR3 contains 14 residues. V trimming: 2 bases; J trimming: 0 bases; junction bases outside the gene matches: 2. The CDR3 sequence: CASSLGQVSYEQYF. In DNA, the CDR3 is TGCGCCAGCAGCTTAGGACAGGTCTCCTACGAGCAGTACTTC.

This chain connects TRBV19 to TRBJ2-4; D is unclear. V lost 6 bases to trimming and J lost 0 bases, with 12 bases between them. CDR3 length: 15 residues. Germline V gene data show CDR1 as LNHDA and CDR2 as SQIVND (reference sequence). The CDR3 DNA sequence: TGTGCCAGTAGATCGCAGGACCTAGCCAAAAACATTCAGTACTTC. Amino acids: CASRSQDLAKNIQYF.

The chain links TRBV6-5 to TRBJ1-1, with D perhaps TRBD1 (5 bases). The length of the CDR3 is 13 residues. Trimming took 5 bases from V and 1 from J, leaving 8 bases between them. The germline V gene has CDR1 MNHEY and CDR2 SVGAGI. In nucleotides, the CDR3 is TGTGCCAGCAGTAGACAGCAGAACACTGAAGCTTTCTTT. Translated, it gives CASSRQQNTEAFF.